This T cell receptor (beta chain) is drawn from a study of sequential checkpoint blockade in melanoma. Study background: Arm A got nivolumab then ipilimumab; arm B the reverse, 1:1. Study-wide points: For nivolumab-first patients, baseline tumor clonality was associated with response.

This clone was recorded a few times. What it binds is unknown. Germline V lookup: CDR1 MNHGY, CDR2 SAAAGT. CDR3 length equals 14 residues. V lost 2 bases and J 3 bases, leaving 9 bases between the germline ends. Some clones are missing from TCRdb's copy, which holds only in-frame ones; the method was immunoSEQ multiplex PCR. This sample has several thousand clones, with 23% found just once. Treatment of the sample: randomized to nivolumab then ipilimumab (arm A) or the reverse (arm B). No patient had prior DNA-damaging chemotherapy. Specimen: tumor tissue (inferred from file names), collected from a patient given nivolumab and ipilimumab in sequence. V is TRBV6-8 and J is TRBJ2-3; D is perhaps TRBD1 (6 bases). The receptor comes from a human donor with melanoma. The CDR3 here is CASSYGQGTDTQYF. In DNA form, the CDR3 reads TGTGCCAGCAGTTACGGCCAGGGGACAGATACGCAGTATTTT.